The 23 T cell receptor beta chains listed next were all sequenced from one sample in a study of shared clonotypes between healthy human individuals. TCRdb's copy holds only in-frame clones and misses some; the assay was immunoSEQ multiplex PCR. The sample lists about 2 million clones; 90% to 95% were seen once. The sample was naive CD4+ T cells sorted from blood. Stated subset: CD45RA+ positively selected. These receptors originate from a man younger than 30 in good health.

Here the CDR3 DNA reads TGTGCCAGCGCTGGGGGGAACTATGGCTACACCTTC. Translation gives CASAGGNYGYTF. The J gene is TRBJ1-2, the V gene TRBV6-1; a weak D match, TRBD1 (5 bases). The V end lost 8 bases, the J end lost 2 bases, and 9 bases lay between the germline ends. The CDR3 has 12 amino acids. Germline assignment: CDR1 MNHNS and CDR2 SASEGT.

This clone was counted only a few times. The chain carries TRBV4-1 and TRBJ2-7; D is perhaps TRBD1 or TRBD2 (5 bases each). Germline assignment: CDR1 MGHRA and CDR2 YSYEKL. With 4 bases removed from V and 0 bases from J, the gap between germline ends came to 31 bases. The CDR3 has 21 residues. As DNA, the CDR3 is TGCGCCAGCAGCCCTGCCGGGATGCGAGTAGGACACGTAGCCAGCTCCTACGAGCAGTACTTC. Its protein product is CASSPAGMRVGHVASSYEQYF.

This clone was detected only a few times. The CDR3, as DNA: TGTGCCAGCAGCCCCCGGTCGGCGGGCTACGAGCAGTACTTC. Amino acid sequence: CASSPRSAGYEQYF. The chain carries TRBV11-3 and TRBJ2-7; maybe TRBD2 (5 bases). Looked up from germline, CDR1 is SGHNT and CDR2 is YENEEA. V shed 5 bases and J shed 3 bases, with 14 bases lying between them. CDR3 length: 14 residues. The full variable domain, in which reference TRBV11-3 and TRBJ2-7 provide the parts outside the CDR3, is EAGVVQSPRYKIIEKKQPVAFWCNPISGHNTLYWYLQNLGQGPELLIRYENEEAVDDSQLPKDRFSAERLKGVDSTLKIQPAELGDSAVYLCASSPRSAGYEQYFGPGTRLTVT.

The chain links TRBV19 to TRBJ1-2, with no clear D. Trimming stripped 3 bases from V and 8 bases from J, with 10 bases between. CDR1 LNHDA and CDR2 SQIVND come from the germline V gene (reference sequence). This CDR3 region has 12 residues. CDR3 sequence: CASSIGLGGYTF. The CDR3 DNA sequence: TGTGCCAGTAGTATTGGATTGGGGGGCTACACCTTC.

The chain couples TRBV18 to TRBJ1-2; 7 positions agree with TRBD1. V lost 2 bases to trimming and J lost 5 bases; unmatched junction nucleotides: 11. Germline CDR1 reads KGHSH; CDR2 reads LQKENI. There are 16 residues in the CDR3. The CDR3 region has the DNA TGTGCCAGCTCACCAGAGACAGGGAGTGGTGGGTATGGCTACACCTTC. Translation: CASSPETGSGGYGYTF.

The V gene is TRBV10-2, the J gene TRBJ2-3, with D perhaps TRBD2 (6 bases). Germline lookup yields CDR1 WSHSY and CDR2 SAAADI. Trimming cost V 6 bases and J 1 base, with 14 bases left between them. The CDR3 has 15 residues. CDR3 amino acids: CASRGTIAGTDTQYF. The CDR3 nucleotides are TGCGCCAGCAGGGGAACGATAGCGGGCACAGATACGCAGTATTTT.

The chain has TRBV7-9 and TRBJ1-1; D remains ambiguous. The CDR3 has 14 residues. Per the germline V gene, CDR1 is SEHNR and CDR2 is FQNEAQ (reference sequence). The germline V and J ends were trimmed by 1 base and 3 bases, with 9 bases remaining between them. DNA for the CDR3: TGTGCCAGCAGCTTAGGGGATTTCGACACTGAAGCTTTCTTT. Encoded protein: CASSLGDFDTEAFF.

Of note for this clone: Distinct nucleotide sequences in the sample also encode this CDR3. V and J are TRBV5-1 and TRBJ1-2; 8 bases agree with TRBD1. This CDR3 is built from 13 residues. CDR1 and CDR2 from the germline V gene are SGHRS and YFSETQ. The ends lost 4 bases at V and 4 bases at J; junction bases unmatched: 3. This CDR3 reads CASSAGQGYGYTF. Here the CDR3 DNA reads TGCGCCAGCAGCGCAGGACAGGGCTATGGCTACACCTTC.

This clone was recorded once. Here the CDR3 DNA reads TGTGCCAGCAGCGGGGAGGGACGGACGACTAGCGGGACCTCGAGGAGCTCCTACAATGAGCAGTTCTTC. It codes for CASSGEGRTTSGTSRSSYNEQFF. The chain carries TRBV9 and TRBJ2-1, with 11 bases that match TRBD2. This CDR3 is built from 23 residues. CDR1 and CDR2 (germline): SGDLS, YYNGEE. V was clipped by 3 bases and J by 0 bases; unmatched bases: 23.

Comment on this clone: The sample carries other DNA sequences with the same CDR3. The rearrangement links TRBV28 to TRBJ2-5; no firm D call. The CDR3 covers 11 residues. Germline V gene data show CDR1 as MDHEN and CDR2 as SYDVKM. V lost 2 bases and J lost 4, with 2 bases in between. The CDR3 loop is CASSLRETQYF. The CDR3 DNA reads as TGTGCCAGCAGTTTAAGAGAGACCCAGTACTTC.

This clone was counted once. This rearrangement joins TRBV7-3 to TRBJ2-1, with 8 nucleotides matching TRBD1. The germline V gene has CDR1 SGHTA and CDR2 FQGTGA. Trimming took 4 bases from V and 7 from J; bases not matched to a gene: 6. This CDR3 is built from 14 residues. CDR3 region: CASSSYGQGNEQFF. The CDR3 nucleotides are TGTGCCAGCAGCTCCTACGGACAGGGTAATGAGCAGTTCTTC.

The chain is built from TRBV18 and TRBJ1-2; D unclear. Looked up from germline, CDR1 is KGHSH and CDR2 is LQKENI. The ends were cut back, 1 base at V and 5 bases at J, with 8 bases in the middle. The CDR3 loop spans 13 amino acids. CDR3 residues: CASSPQGFYGYTF. The CDR3 DNA is TGTGCCAGCTCACCACAGGGCTTTTATGGCTACACCTTC.

J is TRBJ2-1 and V is TRBV6-1; D unresolved. Germline V gene data show CDR1 as MNHNS and CDR2 as SASEGT. With 3 bases removed from V and 3 bases from J, the gap between germline ends came to 9 bases. This CDR3 contains 14 residues. This chain's CDR3 is CASSDRVSYNEQFF. In nucleotides, the CDR3 is TGTGCCAGCAGTGACCGGGTAAGCTACAATGAGCAGTTCTTC.

The chain is built from TRBV21-1 and TRBJ2-2. TRBV21-1 is a pseudogene. CDR3 length: 17 residues. The DNA of the CDR3 is TGTGCCAGACGCCCCGAGCCGGGACCATTAAACACCGGGGAGCTGTTTTTT. Translating gives CARRPEPGPLNTGELFF.

The V call is TRBV12-5, the J call TRBJ2-7, with D perhaps matching TRBD1 (6 bases). The CDR3 runs to 13 residues. V was pared by 6 bases and J by 6 bases, with 15 bases between. Germline V CDR1 and CDR2: LGHNT, FRNRAP. CDR3 residues: CASGRQELVEQYF. The CDR3 DNA sequence: TGTGCTAGTGGCCGACAGGAACTGGTCGAGCAGTACTTC.

Here the CDR3 DNA reads TGTGCCAGCAGCGTAGCGGTCAGTACCCCAACCCAGTACTTC. Translated: CASSVAVSTPTQYF. V is TRBV9 and J is TRBJ2-5; D gene ambiguous. In germline, CDR1 is SGDLS, CDR2 YYNGEE. Trimming removed 0 bases at V and 8 bases at J, with 14 bases between. The CDR3 sequence is 14 residues long.

This clone was counted a single time. The chain is built from TRBV23-1 and TRBJ2-7; 8 bases are shared with TRBD1. TRBV23-1 is placed among ORFs of uncertain function. The CDR3 runs to 13 residues. V lost 1 base, J lost 5 bases, and 1 base stayed unmatched. The CDR3 nucleotides read TGCGCCAGCAGTCAATACAGGGGGGACGAGCAGTACTTC. This translates into CASSQYRGDEQYF.

The rearrangement joins TRBV7-6 to TRBJ1-5; a weak D match, TRBD1 (5 bases). Germline lookup yields CDR1 SGHVS and CDR2 FNYEAQ. The CDR3 runs 15 residues. Trimming removed 1 base at V and 3 bases at J, with 10 bases between. CDR3 loop: CASSLVGEVNQPQHF. CDR3 coding DNA: TGTGCCAGCAGCTTAGTGGGGGAGGTCAATCAGCCCCAGCATTTT.

With respect to this clone: In the same sample, other DNA sequences code for this CDR3. The chain recombines TRBV10-3 with TRBJ1-4; maybe TRBD1 (5 bases). Trimming removed 2 bases at V and 8 bases at J, with 6 bases between. Germline V gives CDR1 ENHRY, CDR2 SYGVKD. The CDR3 loop spans 12 amino acids. The CDR3 DNA sequence: TGTGCCATCAGTGAGACAGGAGAAAAACTGTTTTTT. Protein product: CAISETGEKLFF.

This rearrangement joins TRBV7-9 to TRBJ1-2; TRBD1 agrees at 8 bases. Looked up from germline, CDR1 is SEHNR and CDR2 is FQNEAQ (reference sequence). The CDR3 is 15 amino acids. V lost 4 bases to trimming and J lost 8 bases; unmatched junction nucleotides: 12. In DNA form, the CDR3 reads TGTGCCAGCAGCTCCGGACAGGGCCCAGGGGAGGGCTACACCTTC. It encodes CASSSGQGPGEGYTF.

This rearrangement joins TRBV5-4 to TRBJ2-6; D remains ambiguous. Germline CDR1 is SGHNT and CDR2 is YYREEE (reference sequence). V shed 1 base and J shed 0 bases, with 11 bases lying between them. The CDR3 runs to 17 residues. In DNA, the CDR3 is TGTGCCAGCAGCTTGAGGCCCTATAGCTCTGGGGCCAACGTCCTGACTTTC. It codes for CASSLRPYSSGANVLTF.

As for this clone: Other nucleotide sequences in the sample specify the same CDR3. V usage is TRBV6-6 and J usage is TRBJ1-3; D gene ambiguous. Germline lookup yields CDR1 MNHNY and CDR2 SVGAGI (reference sequence). This CDR3 is built from 13 residues. The ends were cut back, 2 bases at V and 4 bases at J, with 6 bases in the middle. CDR3 bases: TGTGCCAGCAGTTACCAGCCGGGAAACACCATATATTTT. It yields the protein CASSYQPGNTIYF.

A remark on this clone: A read error may account for a junction end that differs from germline. V and J are TRBV7-7 and TRBJ1-4; D is undetermined. This CDR3 region has 13 residues. Germline lookup yields CDR1 SSHAT and CDR2 FNYEAQ (reference sequence). The CDR3, as DNA: TGTGCTAGCAGCTCCGGGAGTAATGAAAAACTGTTTTTT. Its protein product is CASSSGSNEKLFF.